This T cell receptor beta chain was found in a study of long-term antiretroviral therapy in people with HIV. Study findings and constraints: HIV repertoire CDR3 lengths ranged less widely than those of controls. Whichever time point was examined, clones expanded before ART dominated the repertoire.

The assay, immunoSEQ v3.0, was run at survey level. Produced via immunoSEQ multiplex PCR; TCRdb's table is partial and in-frame only. The sample carries fewer than 45,000 clones, nearly 95% recorded once. Each specimen consisted of about 0.95-11 million cryopreserved PBMC prior to extraction of DNA. About this clone: The antigen is unknown.

Trimming pared 2 bases from V and 8 bases from J, leaving 13 bases between. This CDR3 spans 13 amino acids. Per germline, CDR1 SGDLS and CDR2 YYNGEE. Sequenced here: unsorted PBMCs, sampled 3.7 years after starting antiretroviral therapy. This chain joins TRBV9 and TRBJ1-2, with TRBD1 as a possible D gene (5 bases). The TCR originated in a woman in her 50s with HIV. The CDR3 DNA is TGTGCCAGCAGCGTGGGGACCGGAGGCGGCTACACCTTC. Its translation is CASSVGTGGGYTF.